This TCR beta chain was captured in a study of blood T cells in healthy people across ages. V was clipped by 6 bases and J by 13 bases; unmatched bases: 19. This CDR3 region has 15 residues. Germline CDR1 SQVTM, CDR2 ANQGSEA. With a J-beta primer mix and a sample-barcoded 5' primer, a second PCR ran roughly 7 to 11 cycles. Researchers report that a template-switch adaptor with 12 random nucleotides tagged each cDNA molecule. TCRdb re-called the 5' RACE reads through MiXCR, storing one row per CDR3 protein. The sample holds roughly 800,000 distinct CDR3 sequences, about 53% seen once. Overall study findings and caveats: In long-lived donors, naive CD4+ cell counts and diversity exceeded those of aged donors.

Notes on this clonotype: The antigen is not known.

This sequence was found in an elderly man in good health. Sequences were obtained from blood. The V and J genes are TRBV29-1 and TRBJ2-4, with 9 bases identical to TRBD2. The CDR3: CSVGEPGLAYNEQYF. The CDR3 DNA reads TGCAGCGTCGGAGAACCGGGACTAGCCTACAATGAGCAGTACTTC.